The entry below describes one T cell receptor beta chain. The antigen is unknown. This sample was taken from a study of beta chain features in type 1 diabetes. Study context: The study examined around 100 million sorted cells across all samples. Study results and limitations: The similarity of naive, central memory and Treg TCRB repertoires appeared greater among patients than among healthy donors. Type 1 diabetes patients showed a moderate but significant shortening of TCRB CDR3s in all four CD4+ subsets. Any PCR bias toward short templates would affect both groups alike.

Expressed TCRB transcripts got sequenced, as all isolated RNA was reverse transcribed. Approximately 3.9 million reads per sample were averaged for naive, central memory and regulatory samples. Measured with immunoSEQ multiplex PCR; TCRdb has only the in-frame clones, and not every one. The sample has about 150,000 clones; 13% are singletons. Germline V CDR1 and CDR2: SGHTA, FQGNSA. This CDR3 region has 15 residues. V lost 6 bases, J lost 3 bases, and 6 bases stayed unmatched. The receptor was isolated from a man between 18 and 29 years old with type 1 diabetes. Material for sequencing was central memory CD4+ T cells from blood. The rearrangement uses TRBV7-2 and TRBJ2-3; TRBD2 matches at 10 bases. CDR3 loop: CASRLAGVSTDTQYF. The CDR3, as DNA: TGTGCCAGCAGGCTAGCGGGGGTATCGACAGATACGCAGTATTTT.